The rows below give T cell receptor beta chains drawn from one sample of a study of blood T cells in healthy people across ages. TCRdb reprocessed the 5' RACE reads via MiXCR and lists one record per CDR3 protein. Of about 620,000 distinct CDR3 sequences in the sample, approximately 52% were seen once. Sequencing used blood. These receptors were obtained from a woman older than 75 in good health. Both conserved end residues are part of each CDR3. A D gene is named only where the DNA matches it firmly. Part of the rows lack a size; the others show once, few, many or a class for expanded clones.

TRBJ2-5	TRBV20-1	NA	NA	TGCAGTGCTAGTGAAATCGAGGCTCACTTCTACCAAGAGACCCAGTACTTC	CSASEIEAHFYQETQYF
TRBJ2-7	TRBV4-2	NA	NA	TGTGCCAGCAGCCAAGGGACTCGAATATACTCCTACGAGCAGTACTTC	CASSQGTRIYSYEQYF
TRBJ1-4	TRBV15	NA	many	TGTGCCACCAGCAGGGGTAAGGGGTATGGTGAAAAACTGTTTTTT	CATSRGKGYGEKLFF
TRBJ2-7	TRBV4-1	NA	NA	TGCGCCAGCAGCGCCCGGCGGAGCGGTTCCTACGAGCAGTACTTC	CASSARRSGSYEQYF
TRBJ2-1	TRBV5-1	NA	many	TGCGCCAGCAGCTTGGAGTGGGGGAATGAGCAGTTCTTC	CASSLEWGNEQFF
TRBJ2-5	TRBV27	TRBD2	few	TGTGCCAGCAGCTCGGCGGGAGGAGTAGAGACCCAGTACTTC	CASSSAGGVETQYF
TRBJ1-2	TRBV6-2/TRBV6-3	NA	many	TGTGCCAGCAGTTCCGCCGAACAGGGTTCGGATGGCTACACCTTC	CASSSAEQGSDGYTF
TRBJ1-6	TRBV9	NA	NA	TGTGCCAGCAGCGTGGACGGTAATTCACCCCTCCACTTT	CASSVDGNSPLHF
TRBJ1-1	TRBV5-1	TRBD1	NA	TGCGCCAGCAGCCGGGACAGCCGGGGCACTGAAGCTTTCTTT	CASSRDSRGTEAFF
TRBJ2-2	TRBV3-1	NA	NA	TGTGCCAGCAGCCAAATTCGGGCCGGGGAGCTGTTTTTT	CASSQIRAGELFF
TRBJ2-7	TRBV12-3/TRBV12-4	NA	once	TGTGCCAGCAGCCTCCGGGCTGAGGGAAACGAGCAGTACTTC	CASSLRAEGNEQYF
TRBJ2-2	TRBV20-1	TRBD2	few	TGCAGTGCTAGACGGAGCGGGAGGGCCGGGGAGCTGTTTTTT	CSARRSGRAGELFF
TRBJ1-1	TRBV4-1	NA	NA	TGCGCCAGCAGCCAAAATCGGGCGAACACTGAAGCTTTCTTT	CASSQNRANTEAFF
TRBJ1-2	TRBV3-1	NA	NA	TGTGCCAGCAGCCAAGGGGGACCGTACCCTTATGATGGCTACACCTTC	CASSQGGPYPYDGYTF
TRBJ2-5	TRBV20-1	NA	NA	TGCAGTGCTAGAGCGGCCCTGAAAGAGACCCAGTACTTC	CSARAALKETQYF
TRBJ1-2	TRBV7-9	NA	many	TGTGCCAGCAGTTCGGGAGGGGGCTACACCTTC	CASSSGGGYTF
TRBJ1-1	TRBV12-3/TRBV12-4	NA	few	TGTGCCAGCAGTTTTACGACAAGTACAGAAGCTTTCTTT	CASSFTTSTEAFF
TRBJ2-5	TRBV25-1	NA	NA	TGTGCCAGCAGTGAAAGAAATCTAGGACAGCAAAAAGAGACCCAGTACTTC	CASSERNLGQQKETQYF
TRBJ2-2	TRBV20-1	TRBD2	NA	TGCAGTGCTCGGACTAGCGGGAGTCAAACCGGGGAGCTGTTTTTT	CSARTSGSQTGELFF
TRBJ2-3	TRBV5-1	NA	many	TGCGCCAGCAGCTTCTCAGATACCACAGATACGCAGTATTTT	CASSFSDTTDTQYF
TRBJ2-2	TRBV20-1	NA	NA	TGCAGTGCCCCAGGCGGGGCAGGGGTGTCCGGGGAGCTGTTTTTT	CSAPGGAGVSGELFF
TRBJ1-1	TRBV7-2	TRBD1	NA	TGTGCCAGCAGCCGGACAGGGGAGGGATCGTACACTGAAGCTTTCTTT	CASSRTGEGSYTEAFF
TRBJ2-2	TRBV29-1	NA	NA	TGCAGCGTTATGAGGGGTAACGGGAAGCTGTTTTTT	CSVMRGNGKLFF
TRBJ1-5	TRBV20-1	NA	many	TGCAGTGCTAGAGGTCCGGGGGATAATCAGCCCCAGCATTTT	CSARGPGDNQPQHF
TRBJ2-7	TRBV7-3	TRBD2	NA	TGTGCCAGCAGCTTAGAGGCTAGCGGTTTCTACGAGCAGTACTTC	CASSLEASGFYEQYF
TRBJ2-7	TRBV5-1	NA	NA	TGCGCCAGCAGCACGAGTGGTGGCTACAATGAGCAGTACTTC	CASSTSGGYNEQYF
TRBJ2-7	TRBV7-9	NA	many	TGTGCCAGCAGCTTAAACCCCCAGAAGGGCTTGCAGTACTTC	CASSLNPQKGLQYF
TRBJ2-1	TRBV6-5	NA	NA	TGTGCCAGCAGTTACTCGCAAGGAGGCTACGGGGAGCAGTTCTTC	CASSYSQGGYGEQFF
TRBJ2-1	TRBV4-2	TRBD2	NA	TGTGCCAGCAGCCAAGAATATTTCGGGACTAGCGGTAACAATGAGCAGTTCTTC	CASSQEYFGTSGNNEQFF
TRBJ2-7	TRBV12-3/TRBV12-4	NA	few	TGTGCCAGCAGCCCGCTAGCCGAGCAGTACTTC	CASSPLAEQYF
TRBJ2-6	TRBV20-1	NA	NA	TGCAGTGCTAGAATCCAGGCGGACCCCGGGGCCAACGTCCTGACTTTC	CSARIQADPGANVLTF
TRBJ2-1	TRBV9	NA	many	TGTGCCAGCAGCTCTAATGATGGGTACAATGAGCAGTTCTTC	CASSSNDGYNEQFF
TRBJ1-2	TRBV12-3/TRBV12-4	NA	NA	TGTGCCACAGAAACAGGTTATGGCTACACCTTC	CATETGYGYTF
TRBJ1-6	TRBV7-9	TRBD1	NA	TGTGCCAGCAGCTTAGAAGGGAGCAGGGGGCTGAGTTCACCCCTCCACTTT	CASSLEGSRGLSSPLHF
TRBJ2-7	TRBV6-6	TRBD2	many	TGTGCCAGCAGTTACTCAGCTAGCGGAACCTACGAGCAGTACTTC	CASSYSASGTYEQYF
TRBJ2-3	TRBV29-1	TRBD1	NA	TGCAGCGTTGAAAGGGGGCGAAGGTCAGATACGCAGTATTTT	CSVERGRRSDTQYF
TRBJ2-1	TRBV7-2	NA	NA	TGTGCCAGCAGCTCCCTTAGTGAGCAGTTCTTC	CASSSLSEQFF
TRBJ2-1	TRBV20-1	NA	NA	TGCAGTGCTAGAGATGGGTTCGATGAGCAGTTCTTC	CSARDGFDEQFF
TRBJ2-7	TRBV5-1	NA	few	TGCGCCAGCAGCACCTATCATAGTGGTAAGGACAATGAGCAGTACTTC	CASSTYHSGKDNEQYF
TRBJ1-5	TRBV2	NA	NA	TGTGCCAGCGGGACACGCAATCAGCCCCAGCATTTT	CASGTRNQPQHF
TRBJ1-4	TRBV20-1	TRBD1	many	TGCAGTGCTACTGACAGGGTCGGGGAAAAACTGTTTTTT	CSATDRVGEKLFF
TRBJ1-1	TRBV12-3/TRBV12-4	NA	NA	TGTGCCAGCAGCCAAGTCTCTGAAGCTTTCTTT	CASSQVSEAFF
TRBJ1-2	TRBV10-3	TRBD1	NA	TGTGCCATCAGTGAGGGACAGGGGATCTATGGCTACACCTTC	CAISEGQGIYGYTF
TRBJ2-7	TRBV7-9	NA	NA	TGTGCCAGCGGGACGTGGACGGGAGTCGGCTACGAGCAGTACTTC	CASGTWTGVGYEQYF
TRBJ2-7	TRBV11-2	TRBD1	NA	TGTGCCAGCAGCCGCCGGGACAGGTTCTACAATGAGCAGTACTTC	CASSRRDRFYNEQYF
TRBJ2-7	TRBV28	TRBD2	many	TGTGCCAGCAGCCTCGGGGGGTTACGCTCCTACGAGCAGTACTTC	CASSLGGLRSYEQYF
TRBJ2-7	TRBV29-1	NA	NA	TGCAGCGTTGGGCAGAGCCCCTACGAGCAGTACTTC	CSVGQSPYEQYF
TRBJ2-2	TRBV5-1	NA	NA	TGCGCCAGCAGCTTGAACAATATGAACACCGGGGAGCTGTTTTTT	CASSLNNMNTGELFF
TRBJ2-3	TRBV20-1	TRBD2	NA	TGCAGTGCTAGGCCCCTAGCGGGGGGGAGCGCGCAGTATTTT	CSARPLAGGSAQYF
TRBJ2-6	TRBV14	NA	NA	TGTGCCAGCAGCCAAGCCGGGGTCGGGGCCAACGTCCTGACTTTC	CASSQAGVGANVLTF
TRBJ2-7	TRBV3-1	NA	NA	TGTGCCAGCAGCCCGGGACCTGGCGGGCAGTACTTC	CASSPGPGGQYF
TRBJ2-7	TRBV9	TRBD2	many	TGTGCCAGCAGCGCCGTAGCGGGAGTTAGTTACGAGCAGTACTTC	CASSAVAGVSYEQYF
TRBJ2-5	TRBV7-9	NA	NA	TGTGCCAGCAGCTTAGCCGGGAGTTTCGTCCACAATGAGCAGTACTTC	CASSLAGSFVHNEQYF
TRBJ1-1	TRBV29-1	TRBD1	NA	TGCAGCGTAGTTCCCCCTACAGGGGCCGGAGGCACTGAAGCTTTCTTT	CSVVPPTGAGGTEAFF